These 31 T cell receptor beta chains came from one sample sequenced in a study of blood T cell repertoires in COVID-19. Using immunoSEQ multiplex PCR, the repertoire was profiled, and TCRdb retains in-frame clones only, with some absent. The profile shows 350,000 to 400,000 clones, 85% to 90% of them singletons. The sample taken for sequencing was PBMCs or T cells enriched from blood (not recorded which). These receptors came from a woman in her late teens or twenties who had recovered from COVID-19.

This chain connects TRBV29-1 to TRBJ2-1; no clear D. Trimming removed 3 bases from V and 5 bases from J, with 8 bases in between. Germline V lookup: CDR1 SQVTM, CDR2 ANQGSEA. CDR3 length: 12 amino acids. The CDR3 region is CSVDLQDNEQFF. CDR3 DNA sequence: TGCAGCGTTGATCTCCAGGACAATGAGCAGTTCTTC.

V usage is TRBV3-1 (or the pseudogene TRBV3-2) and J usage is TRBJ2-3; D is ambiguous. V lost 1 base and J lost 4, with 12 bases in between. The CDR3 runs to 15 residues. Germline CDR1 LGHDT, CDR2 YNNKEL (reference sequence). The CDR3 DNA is TGTGCCAGCAGCCAAGGAGGCGAGGCCGCAGATACGCAGTATTTT. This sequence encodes CASSQGGEAADTQYF.

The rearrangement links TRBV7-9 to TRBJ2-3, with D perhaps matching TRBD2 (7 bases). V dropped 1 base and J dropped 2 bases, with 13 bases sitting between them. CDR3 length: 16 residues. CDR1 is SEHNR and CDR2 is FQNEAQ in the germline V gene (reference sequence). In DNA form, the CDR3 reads TGTGCCAGCAGCTTAGGGGGGGGCCATTACACAGATACGCAGTATTTT. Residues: CASSLGGGHYTDTQYF.

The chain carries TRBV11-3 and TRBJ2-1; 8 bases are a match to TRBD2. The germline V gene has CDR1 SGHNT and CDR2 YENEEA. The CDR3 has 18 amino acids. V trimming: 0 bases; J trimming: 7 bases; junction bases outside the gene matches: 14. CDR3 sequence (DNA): TGTGCCAGCAGCTTAGAGGGCGGTGGGGCTAGCGGGTCGAATGAGCAGTTCTTC. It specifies CASSLEGGGASGSNEQFF.

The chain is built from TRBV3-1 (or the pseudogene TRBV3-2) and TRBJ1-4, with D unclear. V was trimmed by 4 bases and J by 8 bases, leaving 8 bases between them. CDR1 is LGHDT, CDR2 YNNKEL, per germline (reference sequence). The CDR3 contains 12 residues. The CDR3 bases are TGTGCCAGCAGCCCCGGTTTCGAAAAACTGTTTTTT. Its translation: CASSPGFEKLFF.

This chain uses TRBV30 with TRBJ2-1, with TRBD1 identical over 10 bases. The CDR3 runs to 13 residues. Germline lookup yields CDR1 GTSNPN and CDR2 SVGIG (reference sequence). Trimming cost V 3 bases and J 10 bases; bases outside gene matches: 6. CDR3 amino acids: CAWRATGGNEQFF. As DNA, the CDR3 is TGTGCCTGGAGGGCGACAGGGGGCAACGAGCAGTTCTTC.

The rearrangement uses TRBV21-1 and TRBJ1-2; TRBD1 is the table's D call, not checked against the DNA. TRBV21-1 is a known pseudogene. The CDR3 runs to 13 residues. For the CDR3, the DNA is TGTGCCAGCTATTACAGGGATAGGCAGGGCTACACCTTC. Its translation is CASYYRDRQGYTF.

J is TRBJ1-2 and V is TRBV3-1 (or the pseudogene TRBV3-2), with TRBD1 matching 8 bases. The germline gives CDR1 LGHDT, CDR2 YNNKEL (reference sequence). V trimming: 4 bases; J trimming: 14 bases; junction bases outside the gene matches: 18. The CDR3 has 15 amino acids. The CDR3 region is CASSPTGTGLSSGTF. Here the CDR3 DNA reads TGTGCCAGCAGCCCCACAGGGACAGGCCTCTCCTCGGGGACCTTC.

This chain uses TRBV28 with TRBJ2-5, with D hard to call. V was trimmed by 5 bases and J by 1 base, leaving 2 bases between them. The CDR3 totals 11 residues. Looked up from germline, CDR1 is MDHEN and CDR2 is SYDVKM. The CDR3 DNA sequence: TGTGCCAGCAGTCTCCAAGAGACCCAGTACTTC. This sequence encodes CASSLQETQYF.

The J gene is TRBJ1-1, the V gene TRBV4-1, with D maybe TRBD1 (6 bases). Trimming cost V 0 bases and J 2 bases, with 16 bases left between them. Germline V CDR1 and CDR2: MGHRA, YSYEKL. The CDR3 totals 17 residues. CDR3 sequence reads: CASSQDRARGRNTEAFF. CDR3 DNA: TGCGCCAGCAGCCAAGATAGGGCCAGGGGCCGCAACACTGAAGCTTTCTTT.

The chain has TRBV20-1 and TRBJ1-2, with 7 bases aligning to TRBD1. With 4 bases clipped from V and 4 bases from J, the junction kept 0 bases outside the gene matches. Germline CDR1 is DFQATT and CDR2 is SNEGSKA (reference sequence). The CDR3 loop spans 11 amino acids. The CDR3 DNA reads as TGCAGTGCTACAGGGGGCTATGGCTACACCTTC. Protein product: CSATGGYGYTF.

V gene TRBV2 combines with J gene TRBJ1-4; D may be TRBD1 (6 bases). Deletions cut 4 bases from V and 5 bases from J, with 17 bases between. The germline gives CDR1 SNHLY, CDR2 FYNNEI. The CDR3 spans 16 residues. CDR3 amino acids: CASSGQLTGRNEKLFF. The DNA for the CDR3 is TGTGCCAGCAGTGGACAATTGACAGGCCGGAATGAAAAACTGTTTTTT. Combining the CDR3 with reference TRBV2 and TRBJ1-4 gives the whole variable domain EPEVTQTPSHQVTQMGQEVILRCVPISNHLYFYWYRQILGQKVEFLVSFYNNEISEKSEIFDDQFSVERPDGSNFTLKIRSTKLEDSAMYFCASSGQLTGRNEKLFFGSGTQLSVL.

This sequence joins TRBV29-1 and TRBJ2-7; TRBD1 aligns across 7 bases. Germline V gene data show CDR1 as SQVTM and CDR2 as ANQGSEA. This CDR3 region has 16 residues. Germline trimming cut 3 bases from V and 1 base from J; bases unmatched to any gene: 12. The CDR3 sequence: CSVEGTVAGESYEQYF. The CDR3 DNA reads TGCAGCGTTGAGGGGACAGTAGCTGGGGAATCCTACGAGCAGTACTTC.

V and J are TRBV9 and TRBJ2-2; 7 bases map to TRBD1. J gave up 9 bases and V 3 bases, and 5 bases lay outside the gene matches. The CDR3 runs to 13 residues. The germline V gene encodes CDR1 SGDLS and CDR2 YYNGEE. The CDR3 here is CASSASQGWELFF. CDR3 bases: TGTGCCAGCAGCGCATCACAGGGGTGGGAGCTGTTTTTT.

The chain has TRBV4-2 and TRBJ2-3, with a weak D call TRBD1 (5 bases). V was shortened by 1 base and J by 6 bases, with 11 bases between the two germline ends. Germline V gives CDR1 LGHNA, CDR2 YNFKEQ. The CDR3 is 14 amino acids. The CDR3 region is CASSQGRGSDTQYF. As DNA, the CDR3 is TGTGCCAGCAGCCAAGGTAGGGGTTCCGATACGCAGTATTTT.

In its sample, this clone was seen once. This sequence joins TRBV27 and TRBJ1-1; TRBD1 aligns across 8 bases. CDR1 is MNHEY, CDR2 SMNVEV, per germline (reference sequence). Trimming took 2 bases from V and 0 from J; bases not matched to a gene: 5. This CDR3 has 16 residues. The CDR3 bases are TGTGCCAGCAGTTTAGAACAGGGGGTGATGAACACTGAAGCTTTCTTT. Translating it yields CASSLEQGVMNTEAFF.

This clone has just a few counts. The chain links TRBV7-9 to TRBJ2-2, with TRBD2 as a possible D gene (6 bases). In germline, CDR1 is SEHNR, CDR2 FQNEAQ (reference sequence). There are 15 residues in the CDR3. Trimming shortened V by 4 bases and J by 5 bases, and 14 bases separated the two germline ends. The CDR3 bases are TGTGCCAGCAGCTCATCTAGCGCTAATACCGGGGAGCTGTTTTTT. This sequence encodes CASSSSSANTGELFF. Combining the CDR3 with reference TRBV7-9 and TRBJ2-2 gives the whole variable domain DTGVSQNPRHKITKRGQNVTFRCDPISEHNRLYWYRQTLGQGPEFLTYFQNEAQLEKSRLLSDRFSAERPKGSFSTLEIQRTEQGDSAMYLCASSSSSANTGELFFGEGSRLTVL.

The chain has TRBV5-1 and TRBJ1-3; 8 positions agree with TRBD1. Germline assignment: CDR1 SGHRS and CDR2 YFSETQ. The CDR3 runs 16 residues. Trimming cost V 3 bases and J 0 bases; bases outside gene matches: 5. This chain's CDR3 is CASSSGQELSGNTIYF. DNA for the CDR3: TGCGCCAGCAGCTCGGGACAGGAGCTCTCTGGAAACACCATATATTTT.

In DNA, the CDR3 is TGTGCCAGCAGCCTACAGGGGACTTATCGCTACGAGCAGTACTTC. Translating it yields CASSLQGTYRYEQYF. V is TRBV7-9 and J is TRBJ2-7, with D possibly TRBD1 on 7 matching bases. V was trimmed by 5 bases and J by 3 bases, leaving 17 bases between them. The CDR3 consists of 15 residues. Germline values: CDR1 SEHNR, CDR2 FQNEAQ (reference sequence).

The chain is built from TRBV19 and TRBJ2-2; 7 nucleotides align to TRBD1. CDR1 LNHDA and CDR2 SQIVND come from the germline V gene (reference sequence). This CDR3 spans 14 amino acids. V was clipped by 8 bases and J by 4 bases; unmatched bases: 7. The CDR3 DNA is TGTGCCAGTTATGAGGGGGCGGGCACCGGGGAGCTGTTTTTT. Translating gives CASYEGAGTGELFF.

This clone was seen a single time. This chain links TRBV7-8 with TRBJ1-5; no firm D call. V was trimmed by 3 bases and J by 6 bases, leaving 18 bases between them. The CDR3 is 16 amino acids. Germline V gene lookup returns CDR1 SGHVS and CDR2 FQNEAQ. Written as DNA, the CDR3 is TGTGCCAGCAGCTTCGCGCCAGGTTCAATCAGTCAGCCCCAGCATTTT. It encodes CASSFAPGSISQPQHF.

The CDR3 bases are TGCGCCAGCAGTGAGTTAGGGGGCGTGGACACTGAAGCTTTCTTT. Its protein is CASSELGGVDTEAFF. J is TRBJ1-1 and V is TRBV10-2, with TRBD1 identical over 7 bases. CDR1 is WSHSY and CDR2 is SAAADI in the germline V gene. The CDR3 contains 15 residues. Unmatched junction bases numbered 5, after V lost 1 base and J lost 3 bases.

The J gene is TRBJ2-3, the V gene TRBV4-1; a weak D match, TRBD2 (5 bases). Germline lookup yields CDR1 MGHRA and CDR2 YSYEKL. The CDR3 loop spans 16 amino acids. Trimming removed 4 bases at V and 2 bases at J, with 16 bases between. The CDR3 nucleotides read TGCGCCAGCAGCCTGACTAACCTATTACTCACAGATACGCAGTATTTT. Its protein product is CASSLTNLLLTDTQYF.

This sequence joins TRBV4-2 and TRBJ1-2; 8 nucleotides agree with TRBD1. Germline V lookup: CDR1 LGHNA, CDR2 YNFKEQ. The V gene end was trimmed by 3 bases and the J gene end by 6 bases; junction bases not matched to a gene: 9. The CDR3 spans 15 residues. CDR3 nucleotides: TGTGCCAGCAGCCAGGAAGCCGTGACAGGGGATGGCTACACCTTC. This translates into CASSQEAVTGDGYTF.

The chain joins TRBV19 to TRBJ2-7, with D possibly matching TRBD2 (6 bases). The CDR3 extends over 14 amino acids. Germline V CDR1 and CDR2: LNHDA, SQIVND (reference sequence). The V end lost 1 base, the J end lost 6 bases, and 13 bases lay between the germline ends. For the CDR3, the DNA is TGTGCCAGTAGTATAGCGGTGGGAGGCGGCGAGCAGTACTTC. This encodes CASSIAVGGGEQYF.

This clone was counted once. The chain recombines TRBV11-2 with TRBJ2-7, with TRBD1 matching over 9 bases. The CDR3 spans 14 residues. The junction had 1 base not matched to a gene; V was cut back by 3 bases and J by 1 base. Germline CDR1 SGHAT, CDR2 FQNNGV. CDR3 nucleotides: TGTGCCAGCAGCTTCGACAGGGGGTCCTACGAGCAGTACTTC. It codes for CASSFDRGSYEQYF.

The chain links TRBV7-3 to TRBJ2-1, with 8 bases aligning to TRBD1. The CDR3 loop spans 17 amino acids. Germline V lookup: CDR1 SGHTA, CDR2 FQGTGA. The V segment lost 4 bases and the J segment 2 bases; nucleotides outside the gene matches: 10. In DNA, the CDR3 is TGTGCCAGCAGCTACAGAAGGACAGGGTTCCCCTACAATGAGCAGTTCTTC. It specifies CASSYRRTGFPYNEQFF.

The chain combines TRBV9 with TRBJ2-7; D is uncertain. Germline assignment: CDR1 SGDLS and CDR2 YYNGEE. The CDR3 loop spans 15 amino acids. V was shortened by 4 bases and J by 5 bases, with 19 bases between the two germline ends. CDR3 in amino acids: CASSPPRSPENEQYF. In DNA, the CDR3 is TGTGCCAGCAGCCCCCCGCGGTCCCCGGAAAACGAGCAGTACTTC.

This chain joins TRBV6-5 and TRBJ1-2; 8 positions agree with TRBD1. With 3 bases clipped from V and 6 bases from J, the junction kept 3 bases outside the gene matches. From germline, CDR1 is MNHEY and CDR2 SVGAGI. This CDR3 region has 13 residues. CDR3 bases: TGTGCCAGCAGTTATTCGGACAGGGATGGCTACACCTTC. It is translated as CASSYSDRDGYTF.

The CDR3 reads CASSLVMAGNTGELFF. The CDR3 DNA reads TGTGCCAGCAGCTTAGTGATGGCGGGAAACACCGGGGAGCTGTTTTTT. This sequence joins TRBV7-6 and TRBJ2-2; a weak D match, TRBD2 (6 bases). Trimming removed 1 base at V and 2 bases at J, with 11 bases between. This CDR3 has 16 amino acids. The germline gives CDR1 SGHVS, CDR2 FNYEAQ.

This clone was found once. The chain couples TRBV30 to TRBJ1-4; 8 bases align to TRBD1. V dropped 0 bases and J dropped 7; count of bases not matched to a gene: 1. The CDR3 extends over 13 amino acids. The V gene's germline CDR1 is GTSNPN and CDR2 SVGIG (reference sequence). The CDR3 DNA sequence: TGTGCCTGGAGTGTACAGGGGGGTGAAAAACTGTTTTTT. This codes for CAWSVQGGEKLFF.